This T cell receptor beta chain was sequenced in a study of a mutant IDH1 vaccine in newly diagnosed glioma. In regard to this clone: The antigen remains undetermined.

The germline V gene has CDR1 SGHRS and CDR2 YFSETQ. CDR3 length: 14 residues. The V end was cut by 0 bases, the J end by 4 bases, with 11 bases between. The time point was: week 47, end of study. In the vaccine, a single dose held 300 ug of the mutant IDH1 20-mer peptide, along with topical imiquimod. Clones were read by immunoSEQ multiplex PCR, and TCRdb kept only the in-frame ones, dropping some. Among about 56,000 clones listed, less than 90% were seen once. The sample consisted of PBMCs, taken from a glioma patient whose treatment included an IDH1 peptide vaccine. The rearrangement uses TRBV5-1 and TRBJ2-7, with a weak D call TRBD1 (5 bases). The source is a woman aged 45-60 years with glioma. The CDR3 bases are TGCGCCAGCAGCTTGGAGGGGCCGCGTTACGAGCAGTACTTC. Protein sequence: CASSLEGPRYEQYF. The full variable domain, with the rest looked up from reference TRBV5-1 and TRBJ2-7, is KAGVTQTPRYLIKTRGQQVTLSCSPISGHRSVSWYQQTPGQGLQFLFEYFSETQRNKGNFPGRFSGRQFSNSRSEMNVSTLELGDSALYLCASSLEGPRYEQYFGPGTRLTVT.